This T cell receptor (beta chain) was found in a study of vaccination effects on CD4 cells after COVID-19. General study findings and limits: After vaccination, at late timepoints, clones induced by infection and by vaccine contracted markedly.

The V gene end was trimmed by 2 bases and the J gene end by 5 bases; junction bases not matched to a gene: 10. The CDR3 is 17 residues long. Germline V CDR1 and CDR2: MNHEY, SVGEGT. Isolating CD4+ T cells followed more than 9 days of culture. According to the study, vaccine recipients showed no prior SARS-CoV-2 infection and negative nucleocapsid antibodies. This clone occurred once. Its antigen is unidentified. Sequenced by immunoSEQ multiplex PCR; TCRdb stores in-frame clones only, minus some. The sample records around 56,000 clones, about three quarters being singletons. The chain links TRBV6-2 or TRBV6-3 to TRBJ1-5; 9 nucleotides match TRBD1. The clonotype was recovered from a human donor who received a COVID-19 vaccine. The starting material was CD4+ T cells from PBMCs cultured without peptide, obtained before COVID-19 vaccination. CDR3 in amino acids: CASSYIATGGDYQPQHF. CDR3 bases: TGTGCCAGCAGTTACATCGCAACAGGGGGCGATTATCAGCCCCAGCATTTT.